This TCR beta chain is drawn from a study of regulatory T cells in long-lasting Graves disease. Study-level results: TRBV28, TRBJ1-2 and TRBJ2-5 emerged as the favored segments in persistent disease. The TCR repertoire of persistent Graves' patients was less diverse than that of newly diagnosed ones.

Noted time point: persistent/refractory GD, antithyroid drugs over 5 years with positive TRAb. After RNA was extracted from PBMCs, the TCR library was made from it. Clinicians diagnosed Graves' disease using American Thyroid Association guidelines. Nine milliliters of peripheral blood went into EDTA tubes. With respect to this clonotype: Its antigen is as yet unknown.

Construction of the TCR beta libraries employed iRepertoire HTBI primers in conjunction with Arm-PCR of CDR3 regions. TCRdb ran MiXCR on the multiplex PCR reads and lists one entry per CDR3 protein. The profile shows around 400,000 distinct CDR3 sequences, roughly a quarter of them singletons. This CDR3 region has 15 residues. Germline CDR1 SGDLS, CDR2 YYNGEE. The ends were cut back, 4 bases at V and 0 bases at J, with 14 bases in the middle. The specimen comprised peripheral blood mononuclear cells (PBMCs), sampled when the disease was refractory, from a patient treated with antithyroid drugs. The source is a female donor with Graves disease. This rearrangement joins TRBV9 to TRBJ2-7; D might be TRBD2 (6 bases). The CDR3 nucleotides read TGTGCCAGCAGCCCCCGGGACTTAAGCTCCTACGAGCAGTACTTC. This codes for CASSPRDLSSYEQYF.